A single sample gave rise to the 13 T cell receptor beta chains below, sequenced in a study of monozygotic twins with inflammatory bowel disease. No DNA is given; TCRdb re-called the 5' RACE reads and lists each CDR3 protein once. The sample table sets out 200,000 to 250,000 distinct CDR3 sequences. The sample consisted of blood. The receptor set was obtained from a human donor with ulcerative colitis or Crohn's disease, or a healthy co-twin of an affected twin (not recorded which).

The chain links TRBV7-9 to TRBJ2-7. This CDR3 contains 12 residues. Germline CDR1 is SEHNR and CDR2 is FQNEAQ (reference sequence). This chain's CDR3 is CASSLDRSEQYF.

This chain links TRBV12-3 or TRBV12-4 with TRBJ1-5; TCRdb designates TRBD1, a call that cannot be tested without DNA. The CDR3 loop spans 14 amino acids. The CDR3: CASSWEGRSQPQHF.

This chain links TRBV12-3 or TRBV12-4 with TRBJ2-1; TCRdb outputs TRBD2, but without DNA this stays unchecked. The CDR3 is 12 amino acids. CDR3 region: CASRTSKLEQFF.

CDR3 residues: CSAKRQGHEKLFF. The genes are TRBV20-1 and TRBJ1-4; the D gene TCRdb calls, TRBD1, cannot be checked with no DNA. CDR3 size: 13 residues. Germline V gene lookup returns CDR1 DFQATT and CDR2 SNEGSKA (reference sequence).

The chain uses TRBV5-5 and TRBJ1-1. There are 14 residues in the CDR3. The germline V gene has CDR1 SGHKS and CDR2 YYEKEE (reference sequence). The CDR3 is CASSAGFMNTEAFF. Variable domain in full (rest from reference TRBV5-5 and TRBJ1-1): DAGVTQSPTHLIKTRGQQVTLRCSPISGHKSVSWYQQVLGQGPQFIFQYYEKEERGRGNFPDRFSARQFPNYSSELNVNALLLGDSALYLCASSAGFMNTEAFFGQGTRLTVV.

The V call is TRBV12-3 or TRBV12-4, the J call TRBJ2-1; TCRdb proposes TRBD1, but this gene call is untestable without DNA. This CDR3 is built from 16 residues. CDR3: CASSSRSNGPPGAQFF.

This rearrangement joins TRBV28 to TRBJ2-1; TCRdb proposes TRBD2, but this gene call is untestable without DNA. The CDR3 loop spans 15 amino acids. Germline V gene data show CDR1 as MDHEN and CDR2 as SYDVKM. CDR3 sequence reads: CASSLSSGRGNEQFF. Using reference TRBV28 and TRBJ2-1 for the parts outside the CDR3, the full variable domain is DVKVTQSSRYLVKRTGEKVFLECVQDMDHENMFWYRQDPGLGLRLIYFSYDVKMKEKGDIPEGYSVSREKKERFSLILESASTNQTSMYLCASSLSSGRGNEQFFGPGTRLTVL.

V usage is TRBV12-3 or TRBV12-4 and J usage is TRBJ2-7; no DNA is available, so the TRBD1 call from TCRdb remains unchecked. The CDR3 runs 15 residues. CDR3 region: CASSLAGGGVGEQYF.

This chain links TRBV6-5 with TRBJ2-1. The CDR3 runs to 17 residues. Germline CDR1 MNHEY, CDR2 SVGAGI. The CDR3 loop reads CASSSLSTLGSYNEQFF.

J is TRBJ2-2 and V is TRBV19; lacking DNA, the TRBD2 call made by TCRdb goes unchecked. The CDR3 contains 14 residues. The germline V gene encodes CDR1 LNHDA and CDR2 SQIVND (reference sequence). CDR3 in amino acids: CASSEGGYTGELFF.

V and J are TRBV5-1 and TRBJ2-7; absent DNA, TCRdb's TRBD1 call cannot be checked. This CDR3 region has 15 residues. CDR1 is SGHRS, CDR2 YFSETQ, per germline. This CDR3 reads CASSPGGTGTYEQYF.

This chain connects TRBV23-1 to TRBJ2-7; TCRdb returns TRBD1, unconfirmable since there is no DNA. TRBV23-1 is filed as an ORF, its function uncertain. CDR3 length: 16 amino acids. The chain's CDR3 is CASSQLKGQYSYEQYF.

This sequence joins TRBV5-4 and TRBJ2-1. The germline CDR1 and CDR2 sequences are SGHNT and YYREEE (reference sequence). The CDR3 is 15 amino acids. The CDR3 protein is CASSLVGDSYNEQFF.